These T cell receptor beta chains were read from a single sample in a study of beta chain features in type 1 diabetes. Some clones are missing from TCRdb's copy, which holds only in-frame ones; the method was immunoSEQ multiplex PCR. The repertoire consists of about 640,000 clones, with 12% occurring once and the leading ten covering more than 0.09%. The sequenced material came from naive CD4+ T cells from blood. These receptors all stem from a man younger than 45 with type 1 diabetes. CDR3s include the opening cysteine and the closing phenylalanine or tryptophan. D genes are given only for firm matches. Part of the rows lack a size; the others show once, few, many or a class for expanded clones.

CDR3aa: CASSQDRGATDTQYF
CDR3nt: TGTGCCAGCAGCCAAGATAGGGGGGCCACAGATACGCAGTATTTT
v_gene: TRBV4-2
abundance: NA
j_gene: TRBJ2-3
d_gene: NA

CDR3aa: CASRTGAGQGSYEQYF
CDR3nt: TGTGCCAGCAGAACCGGGGCGGGACAGGGATCCTACGAGCAGTACTTC
v_gene: TRBV2
abundance: few
j_gene: TRBJ2-7
d_gene: TRBD1

CDR3aa: CASSSTPGLEEIQPQHF
CDR3nt: TGCGCCAGCAGCAGCACCCCGGGACTCGAGGAAATTCAGCCCCAGCATTTT
v_gene: TRBV4-1
abundance: few
j_gene: TRBJ1-5
d_gene: NA

CDR3aa: CASSLVDQPQHF
CDR3nt: TGTGCCAGCAGCTTAGTGGACCAGCCCCAGCATTTT
v_gene: TRBV7-2
abundance: NA
j_gene: TRBJ1-5
d_gene: NA

CDR3aa: CASSPREGANYGYTF
CDR3nt: TGTGCCAGCAGCCCTAGGGAGGGAGCTAACTATGGCTACACCTTC
v_gene: TRBV7-8
abundance: few
j_gene: TRBJ1-2
d_gene: NA

CDR3aa: CASRIGGNTIYF
CDR3nt: TGTGCCAGCAGAATCGGTGGAAACACCATATATTTT
v_gene: TRBV7-9
abundance: NA
j_gene: TRBJ1-3
d_gene: NA

CDR3aa: CSAEGTSGGVDTQYF
CDR3nt: TGCAGCGCGGAGGGGACTAGCGGGGGAGTAGATACGCAGTATTTT
v_gene: TRBV29-1
abundance: few
j_gene: TRBJ2-3
d_gene: TRBD2

CDR3aa: CAISGPTAKGERNYGYTF
CDR3nt: TGTGCCATCAGTGGTCCAACGGCCAAGGGGGAGCGTAACTATGGCTACACCTTC
v_gene: TRBV10-3
abundance: NA
j_gene: TRBJ1-2
d_gene: NA

CDR3aa: CASRRSGGLYEQYF
CDR3nt: TGTGCCAGCAGGCGTAGCGGGGGCCTCTACGAGCAGTACTTC
v_gene: TRBV6-6
abundance: few
j_gene: TRBJ2-7
d_gene: TRBD2

CDR3aa: CASSDSGINEKLFF
CDR3nt: TGTGCCAGCAGTGATTCAGGGATTAATGAAAAACTGTTTTTT
v_gene: TRBV2
abundance: NA
j_gene: TRBJ1-4
d_gene: NA

CDR3aa: CASSLDRVENEQYF
CDR3nt: TGTGCCAGCAGCTTAGATCGTGTGGAAAACGAGCAGTACTTC
v_gene: TRBV7-9
abundance: few
j_gene: TRBJ2-7
d_gene: NA

CDR3aa: CASSDKGATNQPQHF
CDR3nt: TGTGCCAGCAGTGATAAGGGGGCCACCAATCAGCCCCAGCATTTT
v_gene: TRBV6-1
abundance: NA
j_gene: TRBJ1-5
d_gene: TRBD1

CDR3aa: CASSEVRSDNEQFF
CDR3nt: TGTGCCAGCAGTGAAGTTCGGAGCGACAATGAGCAGTTCTTC
v_gene: TRBV2
abundance: NA
j_gene: TRBJ2-1
d_gene: NA

CDR3aa: CASSVATGSRNGANVLTF
CDR3nt: TGTGCCAGCAGCGTAGCGACAGGGTCGAGAAATGGGGCCAACGTCCTGACTTTC
v_gene: TRBV9
abundance: few
j_gene: TRBJ2-6
d_gene: TRBD1

CDR3aa: CASSSDVYEQYF
CDR3nt: TGCGCCAGCAGCTCCGATGTCTACGAGCAGTACTTC
v_gene: TRBV5-1
abundance: few
j_gene: TRBJ2-7
d_gene: NA

CDR3aa: CASSFQEETQYF
CDR3nt: TGCGCCAGCAGCTTCCAGGAGGAGACCCAGTACTTC
v_gene: TRBV5-1
abundance: NA
j_gene: TRBJ2-5
d_gene: NA

CDR3aa: CASRQTWTGTYEQYF
CDR3nt: TGCGCCAGCAGACAAACCTGGACAGGGACCTACGAGCAGTACTTC
v_gene: TRBV4-1
abundance: NA
j_gene: TRBJ2-7
d_gene: TRBD1

CDR3aa: CASRNRDRGNYGYTF
CDR3nt: TGTGCCAGCAGGAACCGGGACAGGGGAAACTATGGCTACACCTTC
v_gene: TRBV6-5
abundance: NA
j_gene: TRBJ1-2
d_gene: TRBD1

CDR3aa: CASSLRLDLIDYGYTF
CDR3nt: TGTGCCAGCAGCCTTCGGTTGGACCTCATCGACTATGGCTACACCTTC
v_gene: TRBV9
abundance: few
j_gene: TRBJ1-2
d_gene: NA

CDR3aa: CASSLAKVQETQYF
CDR3nt: TGTGCCAGCAGCTTAGCGAAAGTTCAAGAGACCCAGTACTTC
v_gene: TRBV7-2
abundance: few
j_gene: TRBJ2-5
d_gene: NA

CDR3aa: CSQGGYETDTQYF
CDR3nt: TGCAGCCAGGGGGGCTACGAGACAGATACGCAGTATTTT
v_gene: TRBV29-1
abundance: NA
j_gene: TRBJ2-3
d_gene: NA